This TCR beta chain was identified in a study of memory CD4+ T cells and cytomegalovirus serostatus. Study summary: Of the healthy Belgian adults, several were CMV seropositive and 20 to 30 seronegative. Study-level points and caveats: Each of roughly 65 CMV-associated TCRbeta sequences occurred in one to five individuals.

Sequenced by immunoSEQ multiplex PCR; TCRdb stores in-frame clones only, minus some. The data show 30,000 to 40,000 clones, 79% seen once. Single viable CD3+CD4+CD8-CD45RO+ cells were sorted as the memory CD4+ T cells. Total CD4+ T cells were enriched by CD4 positive selection. On this clone itself: What it binds is not known.

The origin of this receptor is an adult in good health and CMV-seropositive. Specimen: memory CD4+ T cells from blood.

This CDR3 is CSVVPQETQYF. CDR3 coding DNA: TGCAGTGTAGTCCCCCAAGAGACCCAGTACTTC. The gene calls are TRBV20-1 and TRBJ2-5; D is unresolved. This CDR3 comprises 11 residues. V gave up 7 bases and J gave up 1 base, with 7 bases separating them. CDR1 DFQATT and CDR2 SNEGSKA come from the germline V gene (reference sequence).